A selection of T cell receptor beta chains follows, all from one sample in a study of cytomegalovirus exposure and HLA in healthy donors. Sequencing used immunoSEQ multiplex PCR; TCRdb keeps in-frame clones, though not all of them. Of around 160,000 clones listed, 60% to 80% are singletons. The sample taken for sequencing was PBMCs. All receptors derive from a male donor in good health and CMV-seronegative. CDR3s include the opening cysteine and the closing phenylalanine or tryptophan. A D gene is named only where the DNA matches it firmly. A row's size may be missing; if present it is once, few, many or a size class.

>14|TRBD2|TRBV28|TRBJ2-3|-
TGTGCCAGCAACCCCACTAGCGGCACAGATACGCAGTATTTT
CASNPTSGTDTQYF
>13|TRBD1|TRBV6-5|TRBJ1-2|-
TGTGCCAGCAGCCCACAGGGGAACAGTGGCTACACCTTC
CASSPQGNSGYTF
>14|-|TRBV7-6|TRBJ2-5|-
TGTGCCAGCAGCTTAGGACAGTCTAAAGAGACCCAGTACTTC
CASSLGQSKETQYF
>14|-|TRBV4-3|TRBJ2-5|once
TGCGCCAGCAGCCAACATACAGGGCAAGAGACCCAGTACTTC
CASSQHTGQETQYF
>12|-|TRBV30|TRBJ2-7|-
TGTGCCTGGACGGACAGCCCCTACGAGCAGTACTTC
CAWTDSPYEQYF
>17|TRBD2|TRBV4-2|TRBJ2-4|-
TGTGCCAGCAGCCATCCCCTAGCGGGGGTGGGCAAAAACATTCAGTACTTC
CASSHPLAGVGKNIQYF
>14|TRBD1|TRBV15|TRBJ2-7|-
TGTGCCACCAGCAGAGGGGACAGTCTCTACGAGCAGTACTTC
CATSRGDSLYEQYF
>13|TRBD1|TRBV7-2|TRBJ1-2|-
TGTGCCAGCAGCCCACAGGGGGCTCAAGGCTACACCTTC
CASSPQGAQGYTF
>17|-|TRBV28|TRBJ2-3|once
TGTGCCAGCAGTTCTCTTACGGGATTACGCAACACAGATACGCAGTATTTT
CASSSLTGLRNTDTQYF
>16|TRBD1|TRBV6-6|TRBJ2-3|-
TGTGCCAGCAGTTACGCGGGACAGGGGAGGACAGATACGCAGTATTTT
CASSYAGQGRTDTQYF
>15|-|TRBV6-1|TRBJ2-5|-
TGTGCCAGCAGTCCCGGGGGGCTTATCCAAGAGACCCAGTACTTC
CASSPGGLIQETQYF
>15|-|TRBV15|TRBJ2-5|-
TGTGCCACCAGCAGAGATACGAGGGGGGGAGAGACCCAGTACTTC
CATSRDTRGGETQYF
>14|-|TRBV5-4|TRBJ1-1|-
TGTGCCAGCAGTAGAACAGGGACGAACACTGAAGCTTTCTTT
CASSRTGTNTEAFF
>16|TRBD2|TRBV6-5|TRBJ2-1|-
TGTGCCAGCAGTTACAGGACTAGCGGGAGGGCCAATGAGCAGTTCTTC
CASSYRTSGRANEQFF
>16|-|TRBV9|TRBJ2-3|-
TGTGCCAGCAGCGTAGATCCGGGGACTAGCACAGATACGCAGTATTTT
CASSVDPGTSTDTQYF
>14|TRBD1|TRBV4-2|TRBJ1-5|-
TGTGCCAGCAGCCAGCGACAGGGGGAGCAGCCCCAGCATTTT
CASSQRQGEQPQHF
>14|-|TRBV5-4|TRBJ1-6|-
TGTGCCAGCAGCCTGTCAGGGGAGAATTCACCCCTCCACTTT
CASSLSGENSPLHF
>16|TRBD1|TRBV30|TRBJ2-6|-
TGTGCCTGGAGCCGGGACAGACGGTCTGGGGCCAACGTCCTGACTTTC
CAWSRDRRSGANVLTF
>12|TRBD2|TRBV29-1|TRBJ2-7|few
TGCAGCGCTCGACTAGCAGACTACGAGCAGTACTTC
CSARLADYEQYF
>12|-|TRBV10-2|TRBJ2-7|-
TGCGCCAGCAGCGGGACATCCGACGAGCAGTACTTC
CASSGTSDEQYF
>15|TRBD2|TRBV5-4|TRBJ2-3|-
TGTGCCAGCAGCTTAGCGGGGGCTGGCACAGATACGCAGTATTTT
CASSLAGAGTDTQYF
>15|TRBD2|TRBV7-2|TRBJ2-7|few
TGTGCCAGCAGCTCCCCCCCTAGCGGAGTCTACGAGCAGTACTTC
CASSSPPSGVYEQYF
>18|TRBD2|TRBV7-2|TRBJ2-7|once
TGTGCCAGCAGCTTAGTGGCACAAGTAGCGGGAGGTCCTTACGAGCAGTACTTC
CASSLVAQVAGGPYEQYF
>13|TRBD2|TRBV7-9|TRBJ2-3|few
TGTGCCAGCAGCGGGGGAGGGGATGGTACGCAGTATTTT
CASSGGGDGTQYF
>14|-|TRBV5-4|TRBJ2-4|-
TGTGCCAGCAGCCCGACACAAGCCAAAAACATTCAGTACTTC
CASSPTQAKNIQYF
>17|TRBD2|TRBV4-2|TRBJ2-1|-
TGTGCCAGCAGCCAAGATGAGACTAGCGTTTTCCACAATGAGCAGTTCTTC
CASSQDETSVFHNEQFF
>14|TRBD1|TRBV27|TRBJ2-5|-
TGTGCCAGCAGTCCGAGGACAGGGCTAGAGACCCAGTACTTC
CASSPRTGLETQYF
>15|-|TRBV29-1|TRBJ1-1|once
TGCAGCGTTGAAGGCGGGAGGGGCGGGAGCACTGAAGCTTTCTTT
CSVEGGRGGSTEAFF
>14|TRBD1|TRBV5-1|TRBJ1-2|-
TGCGCCAGCAGCCCCGAACAGGGGTCCGAAGGCTACACCTTC
CASSPEQGSEGYTF
>16|-|TRBV5-1|TRBJ1-3|few
TGCGCCAGCAGCTTGGGAGGTGGTAATGCTGGAAACACCATATATTTT
CASSLGGGNAGNTIYF
>14|TRBD2|TRBV29-1|TRBJ2-1|-
TGCAGCGCAAGACTAGCGGGAGGGGACAATGAGCAGTTCTTC
CSARLAGGDNEQFF
>14|TRBD2|TRBV6-1|TRBJ2-7|-
TGTGCCAGCAGTGAGACTAGCGGGAGCTACGAGCAGTACTTC
CASSETSGSYEQYF
>14|TRBD1|TRBV5-6|TRBJ2-5|-
TGTGCCAGCAGCTTGACAGGGGGGAGGGAGACCCAGTACTTC
CASSLTGGRETQYF
>16|TRBD2|TRBV5-1|TRBJ2-1|-
TGCGCCAGCAGTCCGGCTAGCGGGGGGCTCAACAATGAGCAGTTCTTC
CASSPASGGLNNEQFF
>17|TRBD2|TRBV7-2|TRBJ2-7|-
TGTGCCAGCAGCCCGTCGAGTAGTCTAGCGGGAGTTGGAGAGCAGTACTTC
CASSPSSSLAGVGEQYF
>14|-|TRBV5-4|TRBJ2-3|-
TGTGCCAGCAGCTTCAGGGTTGGGGCAGATACGCAGTATTTT
CASSFRVGADTQYF
>13|-|TRBV5-6|TRBJ2-5|-
TGTGCCAGCAGCTTGTGGGGGGAGGCGACCCAGTACTTC
CASSLWGEATQYF
>15|TRBD2|TRBV7-2|TRBJ2-7|-
TGTGCCAGCAGCTCCCCAGCGGGGGGTCATTACGAGCAGTACTTC
CASSSPAGGHYEQYF
>14|-|TRBV9|TRBJ1-1|few
TGTGCCAGCAGCGCGGGTGTTGAGAACACTGAAGCTTTCTTT
CASSAGVENTEAFF
>15|TRBD1|TRBV27|TRBJ2-1|-
TGTGCCAGCAGTTTACGGGCAGGGGGCTACAATGAGCAGTTCTTC
CASSLRAGGYNEQFF
>13|TRBD1|TRBV6-5|TRBJ1-2|-
TGTGCCAGCAGACCCGGACAGGGGATCGGCTACACCTTC
CASRPGQGIGYTF